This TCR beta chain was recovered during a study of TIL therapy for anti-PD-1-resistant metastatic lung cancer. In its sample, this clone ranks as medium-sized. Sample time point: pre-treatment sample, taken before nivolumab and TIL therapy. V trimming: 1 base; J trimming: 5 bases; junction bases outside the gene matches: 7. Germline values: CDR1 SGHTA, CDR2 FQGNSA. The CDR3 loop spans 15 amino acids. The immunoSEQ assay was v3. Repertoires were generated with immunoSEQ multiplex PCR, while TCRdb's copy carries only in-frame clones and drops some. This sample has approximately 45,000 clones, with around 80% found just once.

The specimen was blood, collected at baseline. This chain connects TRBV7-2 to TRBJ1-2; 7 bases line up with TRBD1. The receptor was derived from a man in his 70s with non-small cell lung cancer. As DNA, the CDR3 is TGTGCCAGCAGCTTAGGTGGAGGGGGCGCTTATGGCTACACCTTC. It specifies CASSLGGGGAYGYTF.